The 8 T cell receptor beta chains presented below share a single source sample, sequenced in a study of blood T cell repertoires in COVID-19. Using immunoSEQ multiplex PCR, the repertoire was profiled, and TCRdb retains in-frame clones only, with some absent. Here the sample spans under 250,000 clones, roughly 88% being singletons. The sequenced sample was peripheral blood. The receptors stem from a middle-aged man with acute or convalescent COVID-19.

V and J are TRBV5-4 and TRBJ1-2, with TRBD1 identical over 7 bases. The germline V gene encodes CDR1 SGHNT and CDR2 YYREEE (reference sequence). The length of the CDR3 is 16 residues. V lost 6 bases to trimming and J lost 5 bases; unmatched junction nucleotides: 16. The CDR3 region has the DNA TGTGCCAGCACCAGGGACGGGACAGCAAACTTTTATGGCTACACCTTC. Residues: CASTRDGTANFYGYTF.

This clone was detected once. At one end, the junction sequence differs from germline, possibly due to a read error. The chain recombines TRBV30 with TRBJ1-1, with D hard to call. Germline CDR1 reads GTSNPN; CDR2 reads SVGIG (reference sequence). The CDR3 sequence is 13 residues long. CDR3 region: CAWSVNVNTEAFF. The CDR3 DNA reads as TGTGCCTGGAGTGTAAATGTAAACACCGAAGCTTTCTTT. The variable domain in full, completed from reference TRBV30 and TRBJ1-1, reads SQTIHQWPATLVQPVGSPLSLECTVEGTSNPNLYWYRQAAGRGLQLLFYSVGIGQISSEVPQNLSASRPQDRQFILSSKKLLLSDSGFYLCAWSVNVNTEAFFGQGTRLTVV.

In the case of this clone: Other DNA sequences in this sample translate to the same CDR3. This chain joins TRBV11-2 and TRBJ2-7; D gene unclear. This CDR3 has 12 residues. With 3 bases removed from V and 3 bases from J, the gap between germline ends came to 6 bases. The germline gives CDR1 SGHAT, CDR2 FQNNGV. Written as DNA, the CDR3 is TGTGCCAGCAGCTTCTCACTCTACGAGCAGTACTTC. This gives the protein CASSFSLYEQYF.

This clone was found a few times. The gene calls are TRBV7-2 and TRBJ2-5, with a tentative D call TRBD2 (6 bases). Germline-derived CDR1 and CDR2 are SGHTA and FQGNSA. The CDR3 has 14 amino acids. The V and J ends lost 3 bases and 1 base respectively, with 9 bases between them. The CDR3 loop reads CASSFSGSQETQYF. The CDR3 DNA is TGTGCCAGCAGCTTTAGCGGAAGCCAAGAGACCCAGTACTTC.

This clone has only one observation. The V call is TRBV2, the J call TRBJ1-6; the D is unclear. Germline V gene lookup returns CDR1 SNHLY and CDR2 FYNNEI. Trimming removed 8 bases at V and 6 bases at J, with 5 bases between. The CDR3 loop spans 11 amino acids. This CDR3 reads CASHINSPLHF. The CDR3 DNA reads as TGTGCCAGCCACATTAATTCACCCCTCCACTTT.

The rearrangement joins TRBV5-6 to TRBJ1-4, with D perhaps matching TRBD1 (6 bases). The CDR3 runs to 18 residues. The germline CDR1 and CDR2 sequences are SGHDT and YYEEEE. Trimming took off 4 bases at V and 2 bases at J, with 21 bases between the two ends. DNA for the CDR3: TGTGCCAGCAGCCTGGCCGCTTGGGGGGGCGGCACTAATGAAAAACTGTTTTTT. Protein sequence: CASSLAAWGGGTNEKLFF.

The sample holds a few counts of this clone. J is TRBJ2-1 and V is TRBV6-2 or TRBV6-3; D is unresolved. V was clipped by 4 bases and J by 5 bases, with 6 bases between them. The CDR3 covers 12 residues. Germline CDR1 and CDR2: MNHEY and SVGEGT. The CDR3 spells CASSSGHNEQFF. CDR3 DNA: TGTGCCAGCAGTTCTGGCCACAATGAGCAGTTCTTC.

This clone has a single count. The genes are TRBV28 and TRBJ1-5, with TRBD1 as a possible D gene (5 bases). This CDR3 region has 15 residues. The V and J ends lost 0 bases and 4 bases respectively, with 10 bases between them. Germline CDR1 is MDHEN and CDR2 is SYDVKM. CDR3 in DNA: TGTGCCAGCAGTTTATGGGGGCAATTGAATCAGCCCCAGCATTTT. Its translation is CASSLWGQLNQPQHF.